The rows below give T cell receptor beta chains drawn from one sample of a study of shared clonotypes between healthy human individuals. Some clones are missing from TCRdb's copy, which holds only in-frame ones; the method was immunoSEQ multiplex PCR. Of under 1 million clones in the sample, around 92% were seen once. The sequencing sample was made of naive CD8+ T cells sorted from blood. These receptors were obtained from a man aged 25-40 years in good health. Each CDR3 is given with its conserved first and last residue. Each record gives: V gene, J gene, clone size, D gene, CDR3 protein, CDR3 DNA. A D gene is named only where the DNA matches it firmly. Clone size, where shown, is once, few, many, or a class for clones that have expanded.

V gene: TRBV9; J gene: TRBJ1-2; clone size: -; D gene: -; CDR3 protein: CASSPAPYGYTF; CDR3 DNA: TGTGCCAGCAGCCCAGCCCCCTATGGCTACACCTTC
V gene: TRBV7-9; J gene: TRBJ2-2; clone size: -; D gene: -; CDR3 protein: CASSLSTANTGELFF; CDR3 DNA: TGTGCCAGCAGCTTATCGACAGCGAACACCGGGGAGCTGTTTTTT
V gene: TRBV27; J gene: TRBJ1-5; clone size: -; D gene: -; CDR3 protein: CASSLYGGGNNQPQHF; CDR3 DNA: TGTGCCAGCAGTTTATACGGGGGCGGAAACAATCAGCCCCAGCATTTT
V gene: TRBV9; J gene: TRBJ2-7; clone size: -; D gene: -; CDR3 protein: CASSPPTGWEQYF; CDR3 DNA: TGTGCCAGCAGCCCCCCGACTGGGTGGGAGCAGTACTTC
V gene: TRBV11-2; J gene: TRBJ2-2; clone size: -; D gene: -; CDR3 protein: CASDPLGGNTGELFF; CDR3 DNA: TGTGCCAGCGACCCTTTAGGGGGGAACACCGGGGAGCTGTTTTTT
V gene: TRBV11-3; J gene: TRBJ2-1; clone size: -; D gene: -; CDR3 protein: CASSSRDTSYNEQFF; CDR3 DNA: TGTGCCAGCAGTTCCCGGGACACCTCATACAATGAGCAGTTCTTC
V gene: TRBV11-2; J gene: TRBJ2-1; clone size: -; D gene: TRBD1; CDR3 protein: CASSLRGSGGPHNEQFF; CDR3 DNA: TGTGCCAGCAGCCTCCGTGGGTCAGGGGGCCCGCACAATGAGCAGTTCTTC
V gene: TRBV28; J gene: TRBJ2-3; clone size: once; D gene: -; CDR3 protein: CASTNRVIRADTQYF; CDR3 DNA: TGTGCCAGCACAAACAGGGTGATTAGGGCAGATACGCAGTATTTT
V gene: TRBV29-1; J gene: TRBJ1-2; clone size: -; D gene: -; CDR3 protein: CSVEDSLVHGYTF; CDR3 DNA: TGCAGCGTTGAAGACAGCTTGGTGCATGGCTACACCTTC
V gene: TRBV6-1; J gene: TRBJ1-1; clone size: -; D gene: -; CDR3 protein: CASSEFPGTEAFF; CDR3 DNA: TGTGCCAGCAGTGAATTTCCAGGGACTGAAGCTTTCTTT
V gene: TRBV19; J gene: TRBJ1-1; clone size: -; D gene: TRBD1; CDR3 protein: CASSPGQGYTEAFF; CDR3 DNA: TGTGCCAGTAGTCCCGGACAGGGATACACTGAAGCTTTCTTT
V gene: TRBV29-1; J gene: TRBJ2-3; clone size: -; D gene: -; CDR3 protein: CSVAGLPERDTQYF; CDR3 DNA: TGCAGCGTTGCCGGACTCCCGGAAAGGGATACGCAGTATTTT
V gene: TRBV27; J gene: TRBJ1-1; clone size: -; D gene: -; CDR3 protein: CASGDPTAFEAFF; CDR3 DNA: TGTGCCAGCGGAGACCCCACGGCCTTCGAAGCTTTCTTT
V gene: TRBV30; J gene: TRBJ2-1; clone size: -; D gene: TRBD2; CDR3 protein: CAWNQVLAGGNEQFF; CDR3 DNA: TGTGCCTGGAACCAAGTCCTAGCGGGAGGCAATGAGCAGTTCTTC
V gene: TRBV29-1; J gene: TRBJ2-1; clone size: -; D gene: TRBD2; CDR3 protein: CSVEVVAGYNEQFF; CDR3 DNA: TGCAGCGTTGAAGTTGTAGCGGGGTACAATGAGCAGTTCTTC
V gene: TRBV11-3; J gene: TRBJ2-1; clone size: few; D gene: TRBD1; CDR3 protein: CASSIQGEQFF; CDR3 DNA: TGTGCCAGCAGCATACAGGGGGAACAGTTCTTC
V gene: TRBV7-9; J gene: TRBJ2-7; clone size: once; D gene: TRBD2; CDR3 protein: CASSKLAGGSSAEQYF; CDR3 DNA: TGTGCCAGCAGCAAACTAGCGGGTGGCTCTTCCGCCGAGCAGTACTTC
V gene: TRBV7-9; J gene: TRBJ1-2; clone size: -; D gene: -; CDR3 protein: CASSLESYGYTF; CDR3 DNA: TGTGCCAGCAGCTTAGAGTCGTATGGCTACACCTTC
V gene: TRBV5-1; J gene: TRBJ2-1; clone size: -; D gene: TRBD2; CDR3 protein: CASSLRDRGTSGYNEQFF; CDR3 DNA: TGCGCCAGCAGCTTGCGTGATAGGGGGACTAGCGGATACAATGAGCAGTTCTTC
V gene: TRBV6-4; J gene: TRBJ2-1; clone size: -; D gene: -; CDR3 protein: CASSENQVGSQFF; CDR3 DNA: TGTGCCAGCAGTGAAAATCAAGTCGGGTCCCAGTTCTTC
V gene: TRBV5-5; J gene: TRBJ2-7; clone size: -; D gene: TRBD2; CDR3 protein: CASSYGGYYEQYF; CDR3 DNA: TGTGCCAGCAGCTACGGGGGGTACTACGAGCAGTACTTC
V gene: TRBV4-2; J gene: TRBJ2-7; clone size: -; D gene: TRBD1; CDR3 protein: CASSQAPGQGAAEQYF; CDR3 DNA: TGTGCCAGCAGCCAAGCGCCGGGACAGGGAGCAGCCGAGCAGTACTTC
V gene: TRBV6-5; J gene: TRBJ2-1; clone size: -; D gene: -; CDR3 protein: CASSSTGYNEQFF; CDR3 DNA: TGTGCCAGCAGTTCCACAGGGTACAATGAGCAGTTCTTC
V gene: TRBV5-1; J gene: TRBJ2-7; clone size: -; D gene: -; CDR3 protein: CASSSSGGFSYEQYF; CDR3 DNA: TGCGCCAGCAGTTCCTCGGGGGGCTTCTCCTACGAGCAGTACTTC
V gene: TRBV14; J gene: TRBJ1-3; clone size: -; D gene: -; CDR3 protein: CASSPDRIYSGNTIYF; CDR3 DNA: TGTGCCAGCAGCCCAGACAGGATCTACTCTGGAAACACCATATATTTT
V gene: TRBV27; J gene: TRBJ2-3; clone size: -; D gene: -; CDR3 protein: CASISTDTQYF; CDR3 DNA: TGTGCCAGCATTAGCACAGATACGCAGTATTTT
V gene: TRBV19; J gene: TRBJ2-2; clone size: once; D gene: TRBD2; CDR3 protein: CASSGLAGNTGELFF; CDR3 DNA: TGTGCCAGTAGTGGGCTAGCGGGAAACACCGGGGAGCTGTTTTTT
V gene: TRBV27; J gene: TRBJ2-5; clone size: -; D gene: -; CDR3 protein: CASSFGGKETQYF; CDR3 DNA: TGTGCCAGCAGTTTCGGCGGGAAAGAGACCCAGTACTTC
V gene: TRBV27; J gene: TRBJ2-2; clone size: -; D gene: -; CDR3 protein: CASKGERNTGELFF; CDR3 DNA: TGTGCCAGCAAGGGCGAAAGGAACACCGGGGAGCTGTTTTTT
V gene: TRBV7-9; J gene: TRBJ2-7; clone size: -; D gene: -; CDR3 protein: CASSSRLHEQYF; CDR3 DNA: TGTGCCAGCAGCTCCCGACTCCACGAGCAGTACTTC
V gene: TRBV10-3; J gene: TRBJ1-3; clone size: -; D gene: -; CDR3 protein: CAISESGGVSSGNTIYF; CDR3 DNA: TGTGCCATCAGTGAGTCGGGAGGGGTGTCCTCTGGAAACACCATATATTTT
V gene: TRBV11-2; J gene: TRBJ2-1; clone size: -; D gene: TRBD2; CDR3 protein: CASSFTAGGPTYNEQFF; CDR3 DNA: TGTGCCAGCAGCTTTACAGCGGGAGGGCCCACCTACAATGAGCAGTTCTTC
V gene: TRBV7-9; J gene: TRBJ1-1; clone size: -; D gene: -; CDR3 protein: CASSLGETGAFF; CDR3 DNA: TGTGCCAGCAGCTTAGGGGAGACGGGAGCTTTCTTT
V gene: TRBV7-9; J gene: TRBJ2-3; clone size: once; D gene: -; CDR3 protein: CASSYRHGGSSTDTQYF; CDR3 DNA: TGTGCCAGCAGCTACCGTCATGGGGGTTCTAGCACAGATACGCAGTATTTT
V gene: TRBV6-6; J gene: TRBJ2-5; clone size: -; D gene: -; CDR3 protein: CASSTGARAQETQYF; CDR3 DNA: TGTGCCAGCAGTACTGGGGCCAGGGCACAAGAGACCCAGTACTTC
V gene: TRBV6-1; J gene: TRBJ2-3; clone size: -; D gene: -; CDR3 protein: CASSESSEGHF; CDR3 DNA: TGTGCCAGCAGCGAATCTTCTGAAGGTCATTTT
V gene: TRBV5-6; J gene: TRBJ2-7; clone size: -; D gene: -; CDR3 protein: CASSLEAGCEQYF; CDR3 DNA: TGTGCCAGCAGCTTGGAGGCAGGGTGCGAGCAGTACTTC
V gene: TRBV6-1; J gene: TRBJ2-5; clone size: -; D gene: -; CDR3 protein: CASSERGGQMYQETQYF; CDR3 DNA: TGTGCCAGCAGTGAAAGGGGGGGACAAATGTACCAAGAGACCCAGTACTTC
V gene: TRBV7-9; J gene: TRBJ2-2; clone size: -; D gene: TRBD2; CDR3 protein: CASSSTGTSAGELFF; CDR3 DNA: TGTGCCAGCAGCTCGACCGGGACTAGCGCCGGGGAGCTGTTTTTT
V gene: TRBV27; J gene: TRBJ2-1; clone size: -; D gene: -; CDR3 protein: CASSGINEQFF; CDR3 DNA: TGTGCCAGCAGTGGGATTAATGAGCAGTTCTTC
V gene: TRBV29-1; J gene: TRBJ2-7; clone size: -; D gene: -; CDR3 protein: CSYRGGSSYEQYF; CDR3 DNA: TGCAGCTACAGGGGGGGGAGCTCCTACGAGCAGTACTTC
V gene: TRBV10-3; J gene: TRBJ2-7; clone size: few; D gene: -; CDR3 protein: CAISGSGARAYEQYF; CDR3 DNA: TGTGCCATCAGTGGCTCCGGGGCACGGGCCTACGAGCAGTACTTC
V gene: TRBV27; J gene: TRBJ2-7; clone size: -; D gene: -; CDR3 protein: CASSLQRVSYEQYF; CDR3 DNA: TGTGCCAGCAGTTTACAACGGGTTTCCTACGAGCAGTACTTC
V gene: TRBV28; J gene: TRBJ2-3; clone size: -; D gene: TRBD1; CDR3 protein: CASTPGQGSTDTQYF; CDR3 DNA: TGTGCCAGCACCCCGGGACAGGGAAGCACAGATACGCAGTATTTT
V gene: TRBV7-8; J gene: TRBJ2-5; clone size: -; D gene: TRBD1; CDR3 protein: CASSLGQGETQYF; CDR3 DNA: TGTGCCAGCAGTTTGGGACAGGGAGAGACCCAGTACTTC
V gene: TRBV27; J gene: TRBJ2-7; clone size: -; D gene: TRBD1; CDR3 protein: CASSGGPEQYF; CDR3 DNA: TGTGCCAGCTCAGGGGGCCCCGAGCAGTACTTC
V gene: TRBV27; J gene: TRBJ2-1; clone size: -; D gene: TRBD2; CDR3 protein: CASRTGLAGWIRNEQFF; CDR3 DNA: TGTGCCAGCAGGACGGGACTAGCGGGGTGGATTAGGAATGAGCAGTTCTTC
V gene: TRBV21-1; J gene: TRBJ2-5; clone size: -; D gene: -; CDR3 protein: CASKPEVETQYF; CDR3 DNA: TGTGCCAGCAAGCCAGAGGTTGAGACCCAGTACTTC
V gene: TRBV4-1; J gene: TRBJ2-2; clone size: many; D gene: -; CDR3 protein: CASSQAGRTGELFF; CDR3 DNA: TGCGCCAGCAGCCAAGCGGGTCGCACCGGGGAGCTGTTTTTT
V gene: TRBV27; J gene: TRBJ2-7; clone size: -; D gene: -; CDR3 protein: CASYTLSQGPYEQYF; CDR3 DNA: TGTGCCAGCTATACACTGTCTCAGGGCCCCTACGAGCAGTACTTC
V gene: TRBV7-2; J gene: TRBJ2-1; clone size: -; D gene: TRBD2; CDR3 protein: CASSFSSGGDNEQFF; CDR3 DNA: TGTGCCAGCAGCTTTTCTAGCGGGGGGGACAATGAGCAGTTCTTC
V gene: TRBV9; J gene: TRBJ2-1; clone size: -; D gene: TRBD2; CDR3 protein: CASSSGLAYNEQFF; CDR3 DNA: TGTGCCAGCAGCTCGGGACTAGCCTACAATGAGCAGTTCTTC